This T cell receptor (beta chain) was sequenced in a study of vaccination and CD4 T cells after COVID-19. The germline V and J ends were trimmed by 5 bases and 1 base, with 11 bases remaining between them. The germline CDR1 and CDR2 sequences are MNHEY and SMNVEV (reference sequence). The CDR3 loop spans 14 amino acids. This clonotype is categorized as medium-sized. The antigen is unknown. Cultured CD4+ T cell DNA was sequenced using the Oncomine TCR Beta short-read assay. Using its own MiXCR run on the PCR reads, TCRdb lists one record per CDR3 protein. The sample includes over 3,500 distinct CDR3 sequences, 21% of them seen just once. Treatment in this sample: roughly ten-day PBMC culture with coronavirus spike peptide pools or control peptides (ViraFEST assay).

The clonotype comes from a human donor who had recovered from COVID-19. The sequenced sample consisted of CD4+ T cells from blood, cultured in vitro. The chain couples TRBV27 to TRBJ1-1; D call uncertain. CDR3 protein: CASSTRTANTEAFF. The CDR3 region has the DNA TGTGCCAGCAGTACCCGCACGGCGAACACTGAAGCTTTCTTT.